Presented here are 2 T cell receptor beta chains from one specimen sequenced in a study of cytomegalovirus exposure and HLA in healthy donors. PCR involved 60 Vbeta and 13 Jbeta primers. The assay was immunoSEQ multiplex PCR, and TCRdb's table has in-frame clones only and misses some. The sample carries about 190,000 clones, approximately 84% recorded once. Input material: PBMCs. The source of these receptors is a woman in her twenties or thirties in good health and CMV-seropositive.

Note on this clone: At one of its ends the junction is not consistent with the germline gene, which may arise from a read error. The chain uses TRBV7-9 and TRBJ2-1; tentatively, D is TRBD1 (5 bases). Germline V gives CDR1 SEHNR, CDR2 FQNEAQ (reference sequence). CDR3 size: 13 residues. The CDR3 region is CSSRLRVSNEQFF. CDR3 sequence (DNA): TGTTCCAGCAGACTCAGGGTATCCAATGAGCAGTTCTTC.

The rearrangement uses TRBV9 and TRBJ1-1; TRBD1 is a possible D gene (5 bases). The CDR3 has 15 amino acids. The ends were cut back, 4 bases at V and 3 bases at J, with 16 bases in the middle. Germline V gives CDR1 SGDLS, CDR2 YYNGEE. CDR3 in amino acids: CASSQNGGADTEAFF. The CDR3 nucleotides are TGTGCCAGCAGCCAAAACGGGGGTGCGGACACTGAAGCTTTCTTT.